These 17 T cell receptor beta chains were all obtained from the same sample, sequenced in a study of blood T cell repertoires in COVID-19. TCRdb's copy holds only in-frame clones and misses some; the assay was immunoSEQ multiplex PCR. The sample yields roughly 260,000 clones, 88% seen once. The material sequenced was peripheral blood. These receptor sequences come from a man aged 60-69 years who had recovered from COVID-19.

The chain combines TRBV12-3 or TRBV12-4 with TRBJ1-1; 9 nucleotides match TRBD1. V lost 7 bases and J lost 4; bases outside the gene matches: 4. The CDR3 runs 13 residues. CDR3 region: CASTLTGGTEAFF. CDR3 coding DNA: TGTGCCAGCACCTTGACAGGGGGCACTGAAGCTTTCTTT.

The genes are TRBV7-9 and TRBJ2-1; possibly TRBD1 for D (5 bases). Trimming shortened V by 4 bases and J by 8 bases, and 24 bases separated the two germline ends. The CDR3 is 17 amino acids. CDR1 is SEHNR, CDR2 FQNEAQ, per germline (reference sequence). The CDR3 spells CASSSPFRGSRGHEQFF. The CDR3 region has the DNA TGTGCCAGCAGCTCCCCCTTTAGGGGCTCAAGGGGCCATGAGCAGTTCTTC.

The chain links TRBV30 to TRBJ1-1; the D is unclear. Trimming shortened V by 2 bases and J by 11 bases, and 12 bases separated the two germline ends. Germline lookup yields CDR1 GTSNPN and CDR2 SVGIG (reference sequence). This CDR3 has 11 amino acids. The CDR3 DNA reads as TGTGCCTGGAGTTTTAGGGAGACCGCTTTCTTT. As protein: CAWSFRETAFF.

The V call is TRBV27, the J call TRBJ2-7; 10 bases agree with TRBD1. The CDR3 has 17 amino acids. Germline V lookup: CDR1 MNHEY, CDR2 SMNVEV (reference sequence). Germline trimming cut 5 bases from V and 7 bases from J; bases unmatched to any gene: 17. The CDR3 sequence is CASSPRSRDRGWWEQYF. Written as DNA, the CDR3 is TGTGCCAGCAGTCCCCGAAGCCGGGACAGGGGATGGTGGGAGCAGTACTTC.

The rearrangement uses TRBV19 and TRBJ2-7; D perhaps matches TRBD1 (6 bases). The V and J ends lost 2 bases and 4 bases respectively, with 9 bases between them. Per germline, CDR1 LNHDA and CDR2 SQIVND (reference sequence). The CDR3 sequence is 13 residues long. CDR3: CASSISDSYEQYF. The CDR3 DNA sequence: TGTGCCAGTAGTATATCGGACAGTTACGAGCAGTACTTC.

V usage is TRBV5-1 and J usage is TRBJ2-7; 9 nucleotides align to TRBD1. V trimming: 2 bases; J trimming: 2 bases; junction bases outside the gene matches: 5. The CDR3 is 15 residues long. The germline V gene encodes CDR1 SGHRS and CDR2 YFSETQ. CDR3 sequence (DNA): TGCGCCAGCAGCTTAACAGGGGGCGTTACCTACGAGCAGTACTTC. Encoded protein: CASSLTGGVTYEQYF.

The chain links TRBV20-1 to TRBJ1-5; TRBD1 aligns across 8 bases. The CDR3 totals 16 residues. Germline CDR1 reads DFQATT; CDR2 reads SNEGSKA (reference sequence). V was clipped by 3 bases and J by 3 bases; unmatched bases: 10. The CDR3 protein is CSASPHGTGNNQPQHF. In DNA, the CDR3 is TGCAGTGCTAGTCCCCACGGGACAGGTAACAATCAGCCCCAGCATTTT.

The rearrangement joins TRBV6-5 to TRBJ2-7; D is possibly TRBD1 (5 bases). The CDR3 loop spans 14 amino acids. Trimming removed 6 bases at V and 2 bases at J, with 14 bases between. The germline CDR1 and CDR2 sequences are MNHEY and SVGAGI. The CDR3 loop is CASSPDSPTYEQYF. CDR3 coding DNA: TGTGCCAGCAGCCCCGACAGTCCTACCTACGAGCAGTACTTC.

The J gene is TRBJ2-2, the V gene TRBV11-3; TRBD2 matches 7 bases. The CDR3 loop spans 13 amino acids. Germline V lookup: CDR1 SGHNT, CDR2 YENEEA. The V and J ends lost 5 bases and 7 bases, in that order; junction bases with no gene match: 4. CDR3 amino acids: CASSGREGGELFF. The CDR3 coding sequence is TGTGCCAGCAGCGGAAGGGAGGGCGGGGAGCTGTTTTTT.

CDR3 in amino acids: CASTRNTEAFF. The CDR3 DNA sequence: TGTGCCAGCACCAGGAACACTGAAGCTTTCTTT. V and J are TRBV28 and TRBJ1-1; the D is unclear. Looked up from germline, CDR1 is MDHEN and CDR2 is SYDVKM. This CDR3 is 11 amino acids long. The V gene lost 7 bases and the J gene lost 1 base, with 4 bases spanning the gap. Filled out from reference TRBV28 and TRBJ1-1, the complete variable domain reads DVKVTQSSRYLVKRTGEKVFLECVQDMDHENMFWYRQDPGLGLRLIYFSYDVKMKEKGDIPEGYSVSREKKERFSLILESASTNQTSMYLCASTRNTEAFFGQGTRLTVV.

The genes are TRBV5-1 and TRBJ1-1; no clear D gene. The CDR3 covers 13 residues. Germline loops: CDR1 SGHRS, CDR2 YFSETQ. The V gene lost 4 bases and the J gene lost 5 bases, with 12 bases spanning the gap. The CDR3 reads CASSVAGETEAFF. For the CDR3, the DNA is TGCGCCAGCAGCGTGGCGGGAGAGACTGAAGCTTTCTTT.

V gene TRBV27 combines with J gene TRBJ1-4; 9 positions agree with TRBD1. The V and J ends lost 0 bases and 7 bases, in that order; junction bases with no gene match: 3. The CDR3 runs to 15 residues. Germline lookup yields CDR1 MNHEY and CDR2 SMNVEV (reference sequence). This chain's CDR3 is CASSLSGTGLEKLFF. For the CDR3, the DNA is TGTGCCAGCAGTTTATCCGGGACAGGGCTTGAAAAACTGTTTTTT.

The CDR3 spells CASSLTRVGEKLFF. CDR3 bases: TGTGCCAGCAGCTTAACCAGGGTTGGGGAAAAACTGTTTTTT. V usage is TRBV7-8 and J usage is TRBJ1-4; the D gene is possibly TRBD1 (5 bases). Germline V gene lookup returns CDR1 SGHVS and CDR2 FQNEAQ. The CDR3 is made up of 14 amino acids. Deletions cut 2 bases from V and 8 bases from J, with 12 bases between. The entire variable domain, with the rest obtained from reference TRBV7-8 and TRBJ1-4, is as follows: GAGVSQSPRYKVAKRGQDVALRCDPISGHVSLFWYQQALGQGPEFLTYFQNEAQLDKSGLPSDRFFAERPEGSVSTLKIQRTQQEDSAVYLCASSLTRVGEKLFFGSGTQLSVL.

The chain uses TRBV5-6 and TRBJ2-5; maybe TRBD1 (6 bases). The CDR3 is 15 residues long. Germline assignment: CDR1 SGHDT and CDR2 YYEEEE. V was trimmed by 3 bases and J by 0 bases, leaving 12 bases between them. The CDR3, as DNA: TGTGCCAGCAGCTGGGGGCGTGGGAACCAAGAGACCCAGTACTTC. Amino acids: CASSWGRGNQETQYF.

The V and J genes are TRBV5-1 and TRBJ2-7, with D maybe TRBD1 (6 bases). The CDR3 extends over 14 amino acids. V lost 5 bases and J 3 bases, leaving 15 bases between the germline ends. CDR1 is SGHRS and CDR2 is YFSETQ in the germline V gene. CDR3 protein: CASSPGAGDYEQYF. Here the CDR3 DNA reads TGCGCCAGCAGTCCAGGGGCGGGCGACTACGAGCAGTACTTC.

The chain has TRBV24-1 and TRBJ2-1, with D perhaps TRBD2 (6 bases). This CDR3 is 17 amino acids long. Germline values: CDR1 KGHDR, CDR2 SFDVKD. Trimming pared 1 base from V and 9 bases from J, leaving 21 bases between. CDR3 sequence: CATSDFWEVGGKGEQFF. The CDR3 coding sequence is TGTGCCACCAGTGATTTCTGGGAGGTGGGGGGAAAAGGTGAGCAGTTCTTC.

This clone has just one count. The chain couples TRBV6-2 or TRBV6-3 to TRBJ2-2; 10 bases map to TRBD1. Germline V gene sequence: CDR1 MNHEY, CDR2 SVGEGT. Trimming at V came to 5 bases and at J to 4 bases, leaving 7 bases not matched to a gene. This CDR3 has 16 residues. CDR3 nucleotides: TGTGCCAGCAGTCGAGCGGGACAGGGGACCACCGGGGAGCTGTTTTTT. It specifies CASSRAGQGTTGELFF.